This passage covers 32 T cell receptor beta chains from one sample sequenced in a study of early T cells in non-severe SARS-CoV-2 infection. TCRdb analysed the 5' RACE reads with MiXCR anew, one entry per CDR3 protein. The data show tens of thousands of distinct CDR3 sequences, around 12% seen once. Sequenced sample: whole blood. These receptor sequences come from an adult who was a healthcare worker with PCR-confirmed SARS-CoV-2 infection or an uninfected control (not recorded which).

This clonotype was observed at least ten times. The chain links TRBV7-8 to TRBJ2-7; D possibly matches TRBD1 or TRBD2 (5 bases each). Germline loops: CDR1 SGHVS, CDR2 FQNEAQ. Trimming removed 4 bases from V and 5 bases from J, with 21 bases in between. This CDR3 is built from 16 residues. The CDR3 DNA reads TGTGCCAGCAGCTACCGATCTGGGACCGGGACCCACGAGCAGTACTTC. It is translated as CASSYRSGTGTHEQYF.

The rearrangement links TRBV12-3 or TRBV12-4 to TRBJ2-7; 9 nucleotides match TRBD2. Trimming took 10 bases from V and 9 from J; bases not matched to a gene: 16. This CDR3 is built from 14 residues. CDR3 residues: CAIAGLARTGRQYF. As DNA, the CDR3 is TGTGCCATCGCCGGACTAGCGCGTACTGGGCGGCAGTACTTC.

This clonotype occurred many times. The CDR3, as DNA: TGTGCCAGCAGTCCCCCCATAGGGGAAGGGGAGACCCAGTACTTC. Protein: CASSPPIGEGETQYF. The chain is built from TRBV6-6 and TRBJ2-5; tentative D call: TRBD1 (5 bases). Germline V gene data show CDR1 as MNHNY and CDR2 as SVGAGI (reference sequence). Trimming shortened V by 5 bases and J by 5 bases, and 18 bases separated the two germline ends. This CDR3 is 15 amino acids long.

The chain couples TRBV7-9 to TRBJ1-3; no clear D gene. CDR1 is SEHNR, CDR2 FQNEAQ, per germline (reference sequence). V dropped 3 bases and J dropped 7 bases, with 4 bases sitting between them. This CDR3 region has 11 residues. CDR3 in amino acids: CASSFSNTIYF. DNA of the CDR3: TGTGCCAGCAGCTTTTCCAACACCATATATTTT. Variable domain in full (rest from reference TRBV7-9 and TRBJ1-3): DTGVSQNPRHKITKRGQNVTFRCDPISEHNRLYWYRQTLGQGPEFLTYFQNEAQLEKSRLLSDRFSAERPKGSFSTLEIQRTEQGDSAMYLCASSFSNTIYFGEGSWLTVV.

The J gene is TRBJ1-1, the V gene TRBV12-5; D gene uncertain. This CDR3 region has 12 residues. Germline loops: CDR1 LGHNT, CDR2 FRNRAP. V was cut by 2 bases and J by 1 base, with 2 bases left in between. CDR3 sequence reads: CASGLSNTEAFF. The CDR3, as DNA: TGTGCTAGTGGTTTGTCGAACACTGAAGCTTTCTTT.

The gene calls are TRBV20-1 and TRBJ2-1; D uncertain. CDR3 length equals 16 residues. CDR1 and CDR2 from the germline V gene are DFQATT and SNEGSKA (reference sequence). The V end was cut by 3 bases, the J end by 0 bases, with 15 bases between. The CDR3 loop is CSARVSGASSYNEQFF. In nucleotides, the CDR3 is TGCAGTGCTAGGGTGTCGGGCGCGAGCTCCTACAATGAGCAGTTCTTC.

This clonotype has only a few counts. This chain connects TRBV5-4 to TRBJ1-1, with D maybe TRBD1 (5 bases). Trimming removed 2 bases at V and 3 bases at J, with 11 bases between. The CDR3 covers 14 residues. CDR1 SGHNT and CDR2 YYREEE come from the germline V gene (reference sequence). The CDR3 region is CASSFGARDTEAFF. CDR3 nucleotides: TGTGCCAGCAGCTTCGGGGCCCGAGACACTGAAGCTTTCTTT.

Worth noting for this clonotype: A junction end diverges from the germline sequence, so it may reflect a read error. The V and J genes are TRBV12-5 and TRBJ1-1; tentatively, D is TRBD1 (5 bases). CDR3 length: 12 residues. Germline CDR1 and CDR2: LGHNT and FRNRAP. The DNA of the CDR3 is TGTGCTAGTGGTTTGATGGGGGTTGAAGTTTTCTTT. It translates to CASGLMGVEVFF.

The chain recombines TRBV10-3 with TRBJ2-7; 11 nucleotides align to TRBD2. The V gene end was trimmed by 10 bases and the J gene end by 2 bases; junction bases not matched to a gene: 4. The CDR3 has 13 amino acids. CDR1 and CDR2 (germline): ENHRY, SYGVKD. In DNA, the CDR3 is TGTGCCACGGGACTAGCGGCTACCTACGAGCAGTACTTC. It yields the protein CATGLAATYEQYF.

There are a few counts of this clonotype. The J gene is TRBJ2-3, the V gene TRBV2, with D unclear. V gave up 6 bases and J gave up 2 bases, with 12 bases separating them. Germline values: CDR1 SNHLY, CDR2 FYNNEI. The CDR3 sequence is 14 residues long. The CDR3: CASSSLSTTDTQYF. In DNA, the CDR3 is TGTGCCAGCAGCTCCTTGTCCACCACAGATACGCAGTATTTT.

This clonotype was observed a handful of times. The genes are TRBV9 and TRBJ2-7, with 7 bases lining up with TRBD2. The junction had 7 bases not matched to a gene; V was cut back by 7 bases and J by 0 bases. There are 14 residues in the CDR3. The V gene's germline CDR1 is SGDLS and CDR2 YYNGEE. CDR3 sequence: CASCPGLFSYEQYF. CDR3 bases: TGTGCCAGCTGCCCGGGACTATTCTCCTACGAGCAGTACTTC.

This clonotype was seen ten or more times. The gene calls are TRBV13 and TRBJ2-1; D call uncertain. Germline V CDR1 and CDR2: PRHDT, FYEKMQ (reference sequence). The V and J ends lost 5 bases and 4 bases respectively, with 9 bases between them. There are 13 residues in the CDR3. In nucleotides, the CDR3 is TGTGCCAGCAGCCGGGCAGAATACAATGAGCAGTTCTTC. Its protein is CASSRAEYNEQFF.

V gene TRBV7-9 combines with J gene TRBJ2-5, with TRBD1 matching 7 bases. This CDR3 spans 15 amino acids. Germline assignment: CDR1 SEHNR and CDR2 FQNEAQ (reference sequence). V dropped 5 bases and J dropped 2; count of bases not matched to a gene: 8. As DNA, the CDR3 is TGTGCCAGCAGCCGCCGGGACAGCATACAAGAGACCCAGTACTTC. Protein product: CASSRRDSIQETQYF.

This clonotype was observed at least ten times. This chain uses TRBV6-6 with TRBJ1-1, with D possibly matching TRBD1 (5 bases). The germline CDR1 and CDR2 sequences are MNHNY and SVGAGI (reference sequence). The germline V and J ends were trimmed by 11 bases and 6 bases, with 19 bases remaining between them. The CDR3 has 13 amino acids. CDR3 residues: CAGGGPQTAEAFF. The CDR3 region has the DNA TGTGCCGGCGGGGGACCCCAGACCGCTGAAGCTTTCTTT.

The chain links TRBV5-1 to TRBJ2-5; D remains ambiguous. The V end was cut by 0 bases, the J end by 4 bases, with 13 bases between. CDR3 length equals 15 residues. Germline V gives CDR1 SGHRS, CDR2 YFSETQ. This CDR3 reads CASSLGDSLGETQYF. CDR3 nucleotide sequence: TGCGCCAGCAGCTTGGGTGACTCCCTAGGAGAGACCCAGTACTTC.

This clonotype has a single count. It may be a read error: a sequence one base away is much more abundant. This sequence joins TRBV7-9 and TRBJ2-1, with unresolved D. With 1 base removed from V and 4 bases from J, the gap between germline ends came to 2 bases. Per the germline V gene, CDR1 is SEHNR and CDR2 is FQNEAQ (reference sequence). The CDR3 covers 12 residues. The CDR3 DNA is TGTGCCAGCAGCTTAGTATACAATGAGCAGTTCTTC. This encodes CASSLVYNEQFF.

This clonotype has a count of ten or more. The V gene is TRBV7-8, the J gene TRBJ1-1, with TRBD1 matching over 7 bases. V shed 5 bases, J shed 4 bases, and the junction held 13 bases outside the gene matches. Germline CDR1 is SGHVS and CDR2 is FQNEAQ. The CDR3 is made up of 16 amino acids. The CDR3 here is CASSIRQGGRATEAFF. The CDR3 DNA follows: TGTGCCAGCAGCATCAGACAGGGCGGACGGGCCACTGAAGCTTTCTTT.

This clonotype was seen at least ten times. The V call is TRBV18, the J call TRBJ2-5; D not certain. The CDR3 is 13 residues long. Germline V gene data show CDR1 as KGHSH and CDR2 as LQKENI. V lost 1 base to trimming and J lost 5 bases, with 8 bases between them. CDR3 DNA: TGTGCCAGCTCACCACTCTCGGCCGAGACCCAGTACTTC. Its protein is CASSPLSAETQYF. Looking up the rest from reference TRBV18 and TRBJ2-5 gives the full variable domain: NAGVMQNPRHLVRRRGQEARLRCSPMKGHSHVYWYRQLPEEGLKFMVYLQKENIIDESGMPKERFSAEFPKEGPSILRIQQVVRGDSAAYFCASSPLSAETQYFGPGTRLLVL.

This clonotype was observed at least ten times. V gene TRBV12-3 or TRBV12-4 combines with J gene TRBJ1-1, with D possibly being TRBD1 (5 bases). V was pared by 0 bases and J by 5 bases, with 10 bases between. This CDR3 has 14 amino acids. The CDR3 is CASSLAGVRTEAFF. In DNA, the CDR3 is TGTGCCAGCAGTTTAGCAGGGGTAAGAACTGAAGCTTTCTTT.

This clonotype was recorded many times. The CDR3 region is CASSGLARETQYF. The CDR3 region has the DNA TGTGCCAGCAGCGGGCTAGCAAGGGAGACCCAGTACTTC. The V and J genes are TRBV7-2 and TRBJ2-5; TRBD2 is a possible D gene (5 bases). The CDR3 spans 13 residues. Germline assignment: CDR1 SGHTA and CDR2 FQGNSA. The V end lost 5 bases, the J end lost 5 bases, and 12 bases lay between the germline ends.

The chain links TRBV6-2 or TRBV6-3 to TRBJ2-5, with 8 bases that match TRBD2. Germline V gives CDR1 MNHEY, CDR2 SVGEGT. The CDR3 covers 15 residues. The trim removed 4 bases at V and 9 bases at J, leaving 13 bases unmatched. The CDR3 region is CASSSLRGTSGAQYF. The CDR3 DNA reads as TGTGCCAGCAGTTCCCTGAGGGGGACTAGTGGGGCCCAGTACTTC.

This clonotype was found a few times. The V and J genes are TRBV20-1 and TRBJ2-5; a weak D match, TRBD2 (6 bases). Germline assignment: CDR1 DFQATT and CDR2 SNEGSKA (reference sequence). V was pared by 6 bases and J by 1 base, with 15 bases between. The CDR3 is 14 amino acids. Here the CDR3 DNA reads TGCAGTGCCCCCGGGGGACTGCCCCAAGAGACCCAGTACTTC. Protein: CSAPGGLPQETQYF.

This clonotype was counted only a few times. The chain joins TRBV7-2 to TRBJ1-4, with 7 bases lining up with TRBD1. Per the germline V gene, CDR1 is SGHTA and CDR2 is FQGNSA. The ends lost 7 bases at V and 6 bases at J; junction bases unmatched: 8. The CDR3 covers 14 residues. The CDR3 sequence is CASTPTGFYEKLFF. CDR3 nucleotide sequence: TGTGCCAGCACCCCGACAGGGTTTTATGAAAAACTGTTTTTT.

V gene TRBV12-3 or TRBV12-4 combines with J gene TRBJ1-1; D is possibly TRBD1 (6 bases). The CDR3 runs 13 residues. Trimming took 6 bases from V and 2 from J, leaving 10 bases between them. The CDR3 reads CASREDRNTEAFF. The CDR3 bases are TGTGCCAGCAGGGAGGACAGAAACACTGAAGCTTTCTTT.

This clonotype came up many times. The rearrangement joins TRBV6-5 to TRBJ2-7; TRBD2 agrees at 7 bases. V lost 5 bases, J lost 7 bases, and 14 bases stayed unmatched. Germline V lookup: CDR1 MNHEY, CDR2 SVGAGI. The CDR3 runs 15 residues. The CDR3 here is CASSALAFGAGEQYF. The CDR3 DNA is TGTGCCAGCAGTGCGCTAGCGTTCGGAGCGGGGGAGCAGTACTTC.

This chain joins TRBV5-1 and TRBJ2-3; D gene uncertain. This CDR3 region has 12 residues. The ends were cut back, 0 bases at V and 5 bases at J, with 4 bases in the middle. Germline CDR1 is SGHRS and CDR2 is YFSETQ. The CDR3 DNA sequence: TGCGCCAGCAGCTTGGCCAGAGATACGCAGTATTTT. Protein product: CASSLARDTQYF.

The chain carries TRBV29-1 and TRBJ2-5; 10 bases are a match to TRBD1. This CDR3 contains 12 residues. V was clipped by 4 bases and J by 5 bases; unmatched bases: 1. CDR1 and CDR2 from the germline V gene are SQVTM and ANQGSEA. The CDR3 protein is CSVGGQGETQYF. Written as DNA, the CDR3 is TGCAGCGTTGGGGGACAGGGGGAGACCCAGTACTTC.

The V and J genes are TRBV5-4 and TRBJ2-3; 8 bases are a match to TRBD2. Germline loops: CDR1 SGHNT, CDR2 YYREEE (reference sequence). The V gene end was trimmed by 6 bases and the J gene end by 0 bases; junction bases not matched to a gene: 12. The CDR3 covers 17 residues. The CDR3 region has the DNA TGTGCCAGCACCCCGGCGTCGGGGGGGATCAGCACAGATACGCAGTATTTT. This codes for CASTPASGGISTDTQYF.

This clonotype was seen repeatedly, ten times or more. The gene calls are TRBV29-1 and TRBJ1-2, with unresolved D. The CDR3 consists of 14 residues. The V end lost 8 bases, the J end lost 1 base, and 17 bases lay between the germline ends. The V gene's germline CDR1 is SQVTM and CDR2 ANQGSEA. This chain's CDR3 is CSHNQAGSNYGYTF. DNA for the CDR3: TGCAGCCATAACCAGGCCGGGAGTAACTATGGCTACACCTTC.

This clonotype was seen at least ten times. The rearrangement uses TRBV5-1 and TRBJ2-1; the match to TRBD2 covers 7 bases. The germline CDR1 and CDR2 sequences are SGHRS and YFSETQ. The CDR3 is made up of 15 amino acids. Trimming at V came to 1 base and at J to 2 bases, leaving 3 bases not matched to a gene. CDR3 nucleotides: TGCGCCAGCAGCTTGCGCGGGAGCGCCTACAATGAGCAGTTCTTC. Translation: CASSLRGSAYNEQFF. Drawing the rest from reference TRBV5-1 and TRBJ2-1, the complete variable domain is KAGVTQTPRYLIKTRGQQVTLSCSPISGHRSVSWYQQTPGQGLQFLFEYFSETQRNKGNFPGRFSGRQFSNSRSEMNVSTLELGDSALYLCASSLRGSAYNEQFFGPGTRLTVL.

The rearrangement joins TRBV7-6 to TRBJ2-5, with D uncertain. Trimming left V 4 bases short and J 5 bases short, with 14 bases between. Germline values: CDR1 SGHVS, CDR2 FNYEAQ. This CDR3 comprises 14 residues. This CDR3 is CASSSSGPRETQYF. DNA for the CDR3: TGTGCCAGCAGCTCCTCCGGGCCCCGGGAGACCCAGTACTTC.

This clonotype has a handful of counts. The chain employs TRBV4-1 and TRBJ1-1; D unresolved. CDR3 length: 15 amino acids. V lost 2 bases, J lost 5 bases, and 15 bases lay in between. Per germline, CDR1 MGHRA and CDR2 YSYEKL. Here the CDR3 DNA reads TGCGCCAGCAGCCAAATTTCCCGTCCGAGAACTGAAGCTTTCTTT. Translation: CASSQISRPRTEAFF.